This TCR beta chain was recovered during a study of beta chain features in type 1 diabetes. Reverse transcribing all isolated RNA meant expressed TCRB transcripts were sequenced. Sequencing used immunoSEQ multiplex PCR; TCRdb keeps in-frame clones, though not all of them. The sample holds approximately 600,000 clones, roughly an eighth seen once. Markers CD45RO/CCR7/CD25/CD127/CD95/CD27 served to sort CD4+ naive, central memory, regulatory and stem cell-like memory cells. Sorted populations all had greater than 95% purity. V was clipped by 1 base and J by 7 bases, with 9 bases between them. The CDR3 has 12 amino acids. Per germline, CDR1 SGHTS and CDR2 YDEGEE. This clone was counted only a few times. The antigen remains unidentified. Whole-study findings and limits: For Type 1 diabetes patients, all four CD4+ subsets carried TCRB CDR3s that were moderately but significantly shorter. PCR might favor shorter templates, equally in patients and controls.

V gene TRBV5-8 combines with J gene TRBJ2-7; D is unresolved. Source material: naive CD4+ T cells from blood. The clonotype originates from a man aged 25 to 45 with type 1 diabetes. The CDR3 nucleotides read TGTGCCAGCAGCTTGTTGAGTGGAGAGCAGTACTTC. It yields the protein CASSLLSGEQYF.